The rows below give T cell receptor beta chains drawn from one sample of a study of T cell responses to AZD1222 COVID-19 vaccine. Profiling relied on immunoSEQ multiplex PCR, and the TCRdb table lists in-frame clones only, not all of them. The sample comprises roughly 77,000 clones, roughly 86% of which are singletons, and about 5% rests with the top ten. The source was peripheral blood, collected on day 0 of MenACWY control vaccination. These receptors came from an adult in good health. The CDR3 runs from the conserved cysteine through the conserved F or W. D genes are given only for firm matches. Size is stated for part of the rows, as once, few or many counts, or as a class when the clone is expanded.

size	D	V	J	CDR3	DNA
-	-	TRBV5-4	TRBJ1-4	CASSLGRENEKLFF	TGTGCCAGCAGCTTGGGCAGGGAAAATGAAAAACTGTTTTTT
-	-	TRBV29-1	TRBJ1-2	CSVESGGWGYTF	TGCAGCGTTGAGAGCGGGGGTTGGGGCTACACCTTC
once	-	TRBV6-4	TRBJ1-2	CASSLTGYGYGYTF	TGTGCCAGCAGTCTCACAGGGTATGGCTATGGCTACACCTTC
-	-	TRBV4-1	TRBJ1-6	CASSQEGGYNSPLHF	TGCGCCAGCAGCCAAGAAGGCGGTTATAATTCACCCCTCCACTTT
-	TRBD1	TRBV2	TRBJ2-5	CASSWDRGRETQYF	TGTGCCAGCAGCTGGGACAGGGGCAGGGAGACCCAGTACTTC
-	-	TRBV19	TRBJ1-2	CASSLLTGYGYTF	TGTGCCAGTAGTCTATTGACGGGATATGGCTACACCTTC
-	TRBD1	TRBV28	TRBJ1-5	CATHGSRGNGQPQHF	TGTGCCACCCACGGCAGCAGGGGGAATGGTCAGCCCCAGCATTTT
once	-	TRBV7-2	TRBJ1-6	CASSPGQKWDSPLHF	TGTGCCAGCAGCCCTGGACAAAAGTGGGATTCACCCCTCCACTTT
-	-	TRBV24-1	TRBJ2-5	CATSDLEQAKETQYF	TGTGCCACCAGTGATTTGGAACAGGCCAAAGAGACCCAGTACTTC
-	-	TRBV3-1/TRBV3-2	TRBJ2-7	CASYPPPYEQYF	TGTGCCAGCTACCCCCCGCCCTACGAGCAGTACTTC
-	TRBD1	TRBV28	TRBJ2-1	CASSRDRGRRNEQFF	TGTGCCAGCAGCCGCGACAGGGGGAGGAGGAATGAGCAGTTCTTC
-	TRBD1	TRBV6-5	TRBJ2-7	CASTDSGTGIYEQYF	TGTGCCAGCACCGACTCCGGGACAGGGATCTACGAGCAGTACTTC
-	-	TRBV5-1	TRBJ1-1	CASSLQGPEAFF	TGCGCCAGCAGCCTCCAGGGGCCGGAAGCTTTCTTT
-	-	TRBV12-3/TRBV12-4	TRBJ2-7	CASSKSWEQYF	TGTGCCAGCAGTAAGTCCTGGGAGCAGTACTTC
-	TRBD1	TRBV6-2/TRBV6-3	TRBJ1-2	CASSPGQVYGYTF	TGTGCCAGCAGTCCCGGACAGGTCTATGGCTACACCTTC
-	-	TRBV6-5	TRBJ1-1	CASRRTGPTEAFF	TGTGCCAGCAGACGGACCGGCCCCACTGAAGCTTTCTTT
-	-	TRBV21-1	TRBJ1-6	CASSKGEAPLHF	TGTGCCAGCAGCAAAGGTGAGGCCCCCCTCCACTTT
-	-	TRBV7-2	TRBJ1-1	CASSIPSGDTEAFF	TGTGCCAGCAGCATTCCGTCGGGGGACACTGAAGCTTTCTTT
-	TRBD1	TRBV10-3	TRBJ1-1	CAINRGGGTEAFF	TGTGCCATTAACCGAGGGGGCGGCACTGAAGCTTTCTTT
once	TRBD1	TRBV11-2	TRBJ1-4	CASSPLPGQLNEKLFF	TGTGCCAGCAGCCCCCTCCCGGGACAGCTTAATGAAAAACTGTTTTTT
few	-	TRBV5-4	TRBJ2-1	CASQPGIYNEQFF	TGTGCCAGCCAGCCCGGGATATACAATGAGCAGTTCTTC
-	-	TRBV15	TRBJ1-6	CATSRDPGVNSPLHF	TGTGCCACCAGCAGAGATCCAGGGGTTAATTCACCCCTCCACTTT
once	-	TRBV7-9	TRBJ1-2	CASSSDRVLYTF	TGTGCCAGCAGCTCTGACAGAGTCCTCTACACCTTC
-	-	TRBV3-1/TRBV3-2	TRBJ1-5	CASSQDPGGAGNQPQHF	TGTGCCAGCAGCCAAGATCCTGGGGGCGCTGGCAATCAGCCCCAGCATTTT
-	-	TRBV3-1/TRBV3-2	TRBJ2-1	CASSPGGPYNEQFF	TGTGCCAGCAGCCCCGGGGGGCCCTACAATGAGCAGTTCTTC
-	TRBD1	TRBV6-4	TRBJ1-5	CASSLLPGGGQPQHF	TGTGCCAGCAGCCTGCTTCCAGGGGGCGGTCAGCCCCAGCATTTT
-	-	TRBV12-3/TRBV12-4	TRBJ1-1	CASSFGGAEAFF	TGTGCCAGCAGTTTTGGCGGGGCTGAAGCTTTCTTT
-	-	TRBV3-1/TRBV3-2	TRBJ1-4	CASSQDDIYLTNEKLFF	TGTGCCAGCAGCCAAGATGACATATACCTAACTAATGAAAAACTGTTTTTT
-	-	TRBV5-1	TRBJ1-2	CASSLTVDYGYTF	TGCGCCAGCAGCTTGACGGTGGACTATGGCTACACCTTC
-	-	TRBV7-9	TRBJ2-2	CASSPSSPGSGELFF	TGTGCCAGCAGCCCCTCTTCCCCTGGGTCCGGGGAGCTGTTTTTT
-	-	TRBV24-1	TRBJ2-3	CATSRSRETQYF	TGTGCCACCAGTCGATCTCGGGAGACGCAGTATTTT
-	-	TRBV6-5	TRBJ1-4	CASSNSLGVGKLFF	TGTGCCAGCAGTAACTCCTTAGGGGTTGGAAAACTGTTTTTT
once	-	TRBV21-1	TRBJ1-5	CASSKGAPRHQPQHF	TGTGCCAGCAGCAAAGGTGCGCCGAGGCATCAGCCCCAGCATTTT
-	-	TRBV7-2	TRBJ1-1	CASSPRQSNTEAFF	TGTGCCAGCAGCCCAAGACAGAGTAACACTGAAGCTTTCTTT
once	-	TRBV10-3	TRBJ2-7	CAINLLDRYEQYF	TGTGCCATCAACCTACTCGACAGGTACGAGCAGTACTTC
-	-	TRBV7-3	TRBJ1-5	CASSLEGSNSNQPQHF	TGTGCCAGCAGCTTAGAAGGGTCGAATAGCAATCAGCCCCAGCATTTT
-	-	TRBV28	TRBJ1-4	CASSSLIDITNEKLFF	TGTGCCAGCAGTTCCCTAATTGACATAACTAATGAAAAACTGTTTTTT